This record concerns one T cell receptor (beta chain) sequence. Its antigen is unidentified. The sample comes from a study of cytomegalovirus exposure and HLA in healthy donors. Primers: 60 Vbeta forward and 13 Jbeta reverse. TCRdb keeps only in-frame clones here, not all; method: immunoSEQ multiplex PCR. Here the sample spans about 180,000 clones, about 80% being singletons. The V gene's germline CDR1 is GTSNPN and CDR2 SVGIG (reference sequence). CDR3 length: 12 residues. With 0 bases removed from V and 3 bases from J, the gap between germline ends came to 6 bases. Study-level results: Through in vitro validation, three CMV-associated chains were shown to be specific for CMV antigens.

The receptor was isolated from a woman in her twenties or thirties in good health and CMV-seronegative. The sequenced material came from PBMCs. V and J are TRBV30 and TRBJ2-7; D not resolved. In DNA, the CDR3 is TGTGCCTGGAGTGTATCGGTCTACGAGCAGTACTTC. This gives the protein CAWSVSVYEQYF.